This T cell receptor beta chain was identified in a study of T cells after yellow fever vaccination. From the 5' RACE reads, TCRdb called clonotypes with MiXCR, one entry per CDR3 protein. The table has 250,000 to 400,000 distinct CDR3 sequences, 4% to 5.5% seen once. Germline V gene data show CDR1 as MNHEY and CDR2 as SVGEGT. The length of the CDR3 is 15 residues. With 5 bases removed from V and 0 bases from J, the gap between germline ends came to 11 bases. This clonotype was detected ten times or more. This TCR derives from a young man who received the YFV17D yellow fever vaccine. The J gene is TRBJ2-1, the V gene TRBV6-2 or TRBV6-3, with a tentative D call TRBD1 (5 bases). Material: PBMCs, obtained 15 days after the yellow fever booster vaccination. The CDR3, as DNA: TGTGCCAGCAGTCGGACACCGCGCTCCTACAATGAGCAGTTCTTC. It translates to CASSRTPRSYNEQFF.